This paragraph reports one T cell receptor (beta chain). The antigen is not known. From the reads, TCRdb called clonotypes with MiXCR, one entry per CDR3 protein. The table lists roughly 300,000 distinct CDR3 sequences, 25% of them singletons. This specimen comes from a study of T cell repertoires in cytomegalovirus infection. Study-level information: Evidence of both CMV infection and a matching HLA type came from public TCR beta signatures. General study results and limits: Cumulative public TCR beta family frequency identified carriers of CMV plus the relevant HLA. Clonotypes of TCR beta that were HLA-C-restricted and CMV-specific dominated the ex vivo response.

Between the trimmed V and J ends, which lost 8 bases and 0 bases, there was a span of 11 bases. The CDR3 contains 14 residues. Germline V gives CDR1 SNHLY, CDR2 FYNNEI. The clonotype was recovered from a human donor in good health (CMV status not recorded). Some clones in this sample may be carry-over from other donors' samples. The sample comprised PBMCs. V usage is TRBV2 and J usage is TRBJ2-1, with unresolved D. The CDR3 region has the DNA TGTGCCAGCGCTATAAGGGTCTCCTACAATGAGCAGTTCTTC. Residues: CASAIRVSYNEQFF.